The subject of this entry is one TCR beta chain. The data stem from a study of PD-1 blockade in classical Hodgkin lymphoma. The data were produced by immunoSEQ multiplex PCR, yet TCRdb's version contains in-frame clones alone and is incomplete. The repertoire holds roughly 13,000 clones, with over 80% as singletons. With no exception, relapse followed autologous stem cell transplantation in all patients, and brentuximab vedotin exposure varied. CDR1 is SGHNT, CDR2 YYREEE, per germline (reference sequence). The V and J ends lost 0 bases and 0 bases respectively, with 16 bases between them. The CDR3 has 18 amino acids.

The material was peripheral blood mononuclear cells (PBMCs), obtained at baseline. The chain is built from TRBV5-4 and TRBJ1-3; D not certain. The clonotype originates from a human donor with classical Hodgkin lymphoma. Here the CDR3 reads CASSLGGIARSSGNTIYF. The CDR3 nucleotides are TGTGCCAGCAGCTTGGGGGGTATCGCCCGGAGCTCTGGAAACACCATATATTTT.